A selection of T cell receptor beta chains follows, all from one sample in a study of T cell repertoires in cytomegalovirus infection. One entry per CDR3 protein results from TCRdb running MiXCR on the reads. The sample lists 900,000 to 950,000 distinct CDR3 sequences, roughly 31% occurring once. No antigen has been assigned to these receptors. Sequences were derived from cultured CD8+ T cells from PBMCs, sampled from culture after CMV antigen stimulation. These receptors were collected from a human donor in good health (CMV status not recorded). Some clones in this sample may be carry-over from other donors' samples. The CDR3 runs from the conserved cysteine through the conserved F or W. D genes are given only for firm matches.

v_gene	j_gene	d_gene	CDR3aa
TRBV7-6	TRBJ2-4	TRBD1	CASSPLDRLAKNIQYF
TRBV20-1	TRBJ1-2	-	CSARVILRPGGPGGYTF
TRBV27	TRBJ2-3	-	CASRTAGPHNTQYF
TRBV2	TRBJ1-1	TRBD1	CASRDDRVESSPKGTEAFF
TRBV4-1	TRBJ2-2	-	CASSEGDMGTGELFF
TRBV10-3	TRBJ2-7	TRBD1	CAISISRDRTYEQYF
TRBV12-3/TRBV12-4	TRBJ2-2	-	CASSRTAKNTGELFF
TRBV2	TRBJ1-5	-	CASNLYPSNQPQHF
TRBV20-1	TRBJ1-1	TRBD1	CSARGTGLGTEAFF
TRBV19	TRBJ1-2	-	CASSIRDLPPPNYGYTF
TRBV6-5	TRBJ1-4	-	CASSYTETMEKLFF
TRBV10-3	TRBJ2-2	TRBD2	CAIRITSGGASNTGELFF
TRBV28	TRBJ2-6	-	CASSSPWWSASSGANVLTF
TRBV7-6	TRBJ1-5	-	CASSLDGSLGQPQHF
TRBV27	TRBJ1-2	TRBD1	CASSLSWTGRQDGYTF
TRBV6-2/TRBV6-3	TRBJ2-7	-	CASSWLGNEQYF
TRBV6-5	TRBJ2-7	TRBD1	CASSYQGAREQYF
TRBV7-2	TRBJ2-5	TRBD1	CTSSPLTGEEETQYF
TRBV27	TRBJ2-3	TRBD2	CATKSGGAEYTQYF
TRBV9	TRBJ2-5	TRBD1	CASSPRAGTDKETQYF
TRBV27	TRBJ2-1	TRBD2	CASSPRDYPGNEQFF
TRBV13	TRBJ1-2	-	CASSLEQEYGYTF
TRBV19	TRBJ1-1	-	CASSMGTTNTEAFF
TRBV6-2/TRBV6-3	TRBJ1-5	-	CASTQKSNQPQHF
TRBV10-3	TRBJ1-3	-	CAIRNRNSGNTIYF
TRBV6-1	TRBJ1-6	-	CASSEDEGRDSPLHF
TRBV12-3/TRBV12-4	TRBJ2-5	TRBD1	CASSMGTGGLQETQYF
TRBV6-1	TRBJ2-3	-	CASSEWAGYTSTDTQYF
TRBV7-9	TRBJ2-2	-	CASLSMELANTGELFF
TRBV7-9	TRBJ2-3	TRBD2	CASSLGSLAGGPRGTDTQYF
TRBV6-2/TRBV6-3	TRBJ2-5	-	CASSWSGVQETQYF
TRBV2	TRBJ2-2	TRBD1	CATTGGYTGELFF
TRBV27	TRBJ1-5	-	CASSPRWGGSQPQHF